The T cell receptor beta chain under discussion was sequenced for a study of radiation and T cells in renal cell carcinoma. Time point meaning: blood 2 weeks post-SBRT. Treatment specified: 15 Gy SBRT to primary tumor, nephrectomy 4 weeks later. Profiling relied on immunoSEQ multiplex PCR, and the TCRdb table lists in-frame clones only, not all of them. Among about 130,000 clones listed, about 88% were seen once. The CDR3 runs to 19 residues. The source was blood, collected from a patient whose treatment included radiotherapy and nephrectomy. V and J are TRBV21-1 and TRBJ1-4; whether TRBD1, the table's D call, matches the DNA was not checked. TRBV21-1 is given as a pseudogene. This clonotype originated in a woman in her seventies with renal cell carcinoma. CDR3 residues: CASSKGDRALNATNEKLFF. In DNA form, the CDR3 reads TGTGCCAGCAGCAAAGGGGACAGGGCCCTTAATGCAACTAATGAAAAACTGTTTTTT.